The 11 T cell receptor beta chains below come from one sample, sequenced in a study of blood T cell repertoires in COVID-19 (dated by TCRdb to 2020 to 2021). The library was prepared using the immunoSEQ multiplex PCR assay. TCRdb carries this immuneACCESS record with in-frame sequences only. Its versions omit some clonotypes, under half of them owing to an unresolved V gene in the studies checked, with the rest unexplained. For this sample there are over 200,000 clones; 85% to 90% appear just once. The ten largest clones add up to around 2.8% of the sample. Sample: peripheral blood. The source of these receptors is a woman aged 60-75 years with acute or convalescent COVID-19.

This clone was detected once. V gene TRBV30 combines with J gene TRBJ2-7, with TRBD2 matching over 15 bases. The CDR3 sequence is 18 residues long. V lost 2 bases and J lost 5; bases outside the gene matches: 13. The V gene's germline CDR1 is GTSNPN and CDR2 SVGIG (reference sequence). This CDR3 is CAWSIRTSGRAPPHEQYF. The CDR3, as DNA: TGTGCCTGGAGTATCCGGACTAGCGGGAGGGCCCCCCCCCACGAGCAGTACTTC.

V and J are TRBV27 and TRBJ2-1; 9 bases line up with TRBD2. Germline V gene lookup returns CDR1 MNHEY and CDR2 SMNVEV (reference sequence). The V segment lost 2 bases and the J segment 3 bases; nucleotides outside the gene matches: 2. The CDR3 is made up of 15 amino acids. The CDR3 sequence: CASSLGGRGYNEQFF. In DNA form, the CDR3 reads TGTGCCAGCAGTTTAGGCGGGAGGGGCTACAATGAGCAGTTCTTC.

The chain uses TRBV5-4 and TRBJ2-3; 7 positions agree with TRBD1. The CDR3 has 15 residues. V was pared by 4 bases and J by 6 bases, with 11 bases of the junction left unmatched. Germline CDR1 SGHNT, CDR2 YYREEE (reference sequence). In DNA form, the CDR3 reads TGTGCCAGCAGCCGACAGGGTACCTTGATGGATACGCAGTATTTT. It codes for CASSRQGTLMDTQYF. The full variable domain, completed using reference TRBV5-4 and TRBJ2-3, is ETGVTQSPTHLIKTRGQQVTLRCSSQSGHNTVSWYQQALGQGPQFIFQYYREEENGRGNFPPRFSGLQFPNYSSELNVNALELDDSALYLCASSRQGTLMDTQYFGPGTRLTVL.

J is TRBJ2-7 and V is TRBV18; a weak D match, TRBD2 (5 bases). The CDR3 extends over 15 amino acids. Germline assignment: CDR1 KGHSH and CDR2 LQKENI. V lost 3 bases to trimming and J lost 0 bases, with 12 bases between them. The CDR3 reads CASSPDRTASYEQYF. The CDR3 coding sequence is TGTGCCAGCTCACCCGATCGGACTGCCTCCTACGAGCAGTACTTC.

This sequence joins TRBV7-9 and TRBJ1-2; D might be TRBD1 (6 bases). The germline CDR1 and CDR2 sequences are SEHNR and FQNEAQ (reference sequence). The CDR3 covers 15 residues. V shed 4 bases and J shed 5 bases, with 17 bases lying between them. The CDR3 protein is CASSSQGIGMYGYTF. In DNA form, the CDR3 reads TGTGCCAGCAGCTCGCAGGGGATTGGGATGTATGGCTACACCTTC.

J is TRBJ1-1 and V is TRBV27; the D is unclear. Trimming took 5 bases from V and 1 from J, leaving 8 bases between them. This CDR3 spans 13 amino acids. Germline V gives CDR1 MNHEY, CDR2 SMNVEV (reference sequence). DNA for the CDR3: TGTGCCAGCAGTCCAATGAGGAACACTGAAGCTTTCTTT. Translating gives CASSPMRNTEAFF.

V and J are TRBV23-1 and TRBJ2-1; 8 nucleotides agree with TRBD1. TRBV23-1 counts as an open reading frame of uncertain function. V lost 4 bases, J lost 2 bases, and 1 base stayed unmatched. This CDR3 comprises 14 residues. The CDR3 DNA sequence: TGCGCCAGCAGTCCGGGACAGGCCTACAATGAGCAGTTCTTC. It is translated as CASSPGQAYNEQFF.

This clone was counted once. The CDR3 loop is CASSLTGSYEQYF. As DNA, the CDR3 is TGTGCCAGCAGTTTGACAGGAAGCTACGAGCAGTACTTC. The chain uses TRBV6-6 and TRBJ2-7; D is possibly TRBD1 (6 bases). The V gene's germline CDR1 is MNHNY and CDR2 SVGAGI (reference sequence). This CDR3 region has 13 residues. V was trimmed by 4 bases and J by 3 bases, leaving 10 bases between them.

About this clone: In the same sample, other DNA sequences code for this CDR3. The chain couples TRBV6-5 to TRBJ2-6; 10 nucleotides agree with TRBD1. V lost 9 bases, J lost 0 bases, and 2 bases stayed unmatched. This CDR3 region has 15 residues. Germline assignment: CDR1 MNHEY and CDR2 SVGAGI. In DNA form, the CDR3 reads TGTGCCAGTCGGACAGGGGGCTCTGGGGCCAACGTCCTGACTTTC. Residues: CASRTGGSGANVLTF.

The chain has TRBV5-1 and TRBJ1-6; D remains ambiguous. The CDR3 runs 13 residues. The V gene lost 0 bases and the J gene lost 14 bases, with 12 bases spanning the gap. Looked up from germline, CDR1 is SGHRS and CDR2 is YFSETQ. CDR3 loop: CASSLAQAAALHF. The CDR3 DNA follows: TGCGCCAGCAGCTTGGCCCAGGCAGCGGCCCTCCACTTT.

The chain carries TRBV11-2 and TRBJ2-3, with D possibly TRBD1 on 5 matching bases. Germline CDR1 SGHAT, CDR2 FQNNGV. Between the trimmed V and J ends, which lost 1 base and 0 bases, there was a span of 8 bases. The length of the CDR3 is 15 residues. Here the CDR3 DNA reads TGTGCCAGCAGCTTAGCTGGGGCCAGCACAGATACGCAGTATTTT. This gives the protein CASSLAGASTDTQYF.